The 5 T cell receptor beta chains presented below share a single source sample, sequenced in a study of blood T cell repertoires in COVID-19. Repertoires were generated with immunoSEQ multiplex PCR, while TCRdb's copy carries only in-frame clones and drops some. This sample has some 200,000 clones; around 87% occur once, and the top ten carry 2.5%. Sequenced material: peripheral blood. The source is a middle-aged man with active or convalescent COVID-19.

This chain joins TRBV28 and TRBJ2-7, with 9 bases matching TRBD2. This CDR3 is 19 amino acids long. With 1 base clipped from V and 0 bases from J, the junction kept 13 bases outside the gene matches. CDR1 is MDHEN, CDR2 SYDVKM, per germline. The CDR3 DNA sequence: TGTGCCAGCAGTTTATTGGTTCGGCTAGCGGGGCAAATCTCCTACGAGCAGTACTTC. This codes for CASSLLVRLAGQISYEQYF.

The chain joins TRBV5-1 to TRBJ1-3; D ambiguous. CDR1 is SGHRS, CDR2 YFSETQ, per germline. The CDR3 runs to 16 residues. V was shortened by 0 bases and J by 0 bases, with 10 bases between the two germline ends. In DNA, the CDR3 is TGCGCCAGCAGCTTGGCCCCAGGCCGCTCTGGAAACACCATATATTTT. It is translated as CASSLAPGRSGNTIYF.

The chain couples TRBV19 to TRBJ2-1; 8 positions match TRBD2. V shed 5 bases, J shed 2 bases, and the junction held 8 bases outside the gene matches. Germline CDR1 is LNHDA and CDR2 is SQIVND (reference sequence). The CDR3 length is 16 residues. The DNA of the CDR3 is TGTGCCAGTAGTCTCCGGACTAGCTTAACCTACAATGAGCAGTTCTTC. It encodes CASSLRTSLTYNEQFF.

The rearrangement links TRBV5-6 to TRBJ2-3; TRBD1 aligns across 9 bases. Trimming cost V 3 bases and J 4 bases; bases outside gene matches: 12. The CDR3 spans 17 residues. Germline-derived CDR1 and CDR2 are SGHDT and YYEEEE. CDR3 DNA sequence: TGTGCCAGCAGCTCCTTGGGGGGGACAGGGAGGTCAGATACGCAGTATTTT. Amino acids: CASSSLGGTGRSDTQYF.

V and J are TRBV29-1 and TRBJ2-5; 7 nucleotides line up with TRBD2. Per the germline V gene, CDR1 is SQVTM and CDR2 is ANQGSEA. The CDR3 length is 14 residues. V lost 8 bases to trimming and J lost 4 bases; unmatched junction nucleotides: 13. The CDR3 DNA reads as TGCAGCTTCTTCTTAGATGGGGGGGGAGAGACCCAGTACTTC. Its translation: CSFFLDGGGETQYF.